Listed here are 17 T cell receptor beta chains from one sample, sequenced in a study of identical twins. A single record per CDR3 protein comes from TCRdb applying MiXCR to the 5' RACE reads. Among approximately 490,000 distinct CDR3 sequences, around 22% were seen once, and the ten largest hold approximately 0.49%. The data also belong to a second study, concerning yellow fever vaccine responses in identical twins.

The sequenced material came from CD4+ T cells sorted from blood. The receptors stem from a woman between 18 and 29 years old in good health.

This clonotype was counted many times. The chain has TRBV7-9 and TRBJ2-3; TRBD2 matches 9 bases. The ends lost 5 bases at V and 0 bases at J; junction bases unmatched: 3. The CDR3 consists of 15 residues. Germline V CDR1 and CDR2: SEHNR, FQNEAQ (reference sequence). As DNA, the CDR3 is TGTGCCAGCAGCCCGACTAGCGGTAGCACAGATACGCAGTATTTT. It translates to CASSPTSGSTDTQYF.

The chain recombines TRBV20-1 with TRBJ2-1, with D tentatively TRBD1 or TRBD2 (6 bases each). The CDR3 is 13 residues long. V lost 7 bases and J 10 bases, leaving 20 bases between the germline ends. The germline V gene encodes CDR1 DFQATT and CDR2 SNEGSKA (reference sequence). The CDR3 protein is CSVDGGNRKEQFF. In nucleotides, the CDR3 is TGCAGTGTTGACGGGGGCAACCGGAAAGAGCAGTTCTTC.

This clonotype has only a few counts. The V call is TRBV5-1, the J call TRBJ1-6; tentatively, D is TRBD1 (5 bases). V was shortened by 4 bases and J by 7 bases, with 18 bases between the two germline ends. This CDR3 region has 16 residues. CDR1 and CDR2 from the germline V gene are SGHRS and YFSETQ. This chain's CDR3 is CASSITGTADNSPLHF. CDR3 DNA: TGCGCCAGCAGCATCACCGGGACGGCGGACAATTCACCCCTCCACTTT.

At least ten counts were recorded for this clonotype. The CDR3 protein is CASSLAGVLNEQFF. CDR3 nucleotide sequence: TGTGCCAGCAGTTTAGCTGGGGTTTTGAATGAGCAGTTCTTC. This chain links TRBV12-3 or TRBV12-4 with TRBJ2-1; D remains unclear. V was trimmed by 0 bases and J by 7 bases, leaving 10 bases between them. This CDR3 contains 14 residues.

For this clonotype: Germline and junction disagree at one end, which may indicate a read error. The genes are TRBV2 and TRBJ1-1, with a tentative D call TRBD1 (5 bases). The germline V gene has CDR1 SNHLY and CDR2 FYNNEI. The CDR3 totals 13 residues. The CDR3 loop reads CAGSVGANTEAFF. For the CDR3, the DNA is TGTGCCGGCAGTGTTGGGGCGAACACTGAAGCTTTCTTT.

This clonotype occurred a few times. This rearrangement joins TRBV20-1 to TRBJ2-1, with no clear D. Germline V CDR1 and CDR2: DFQATT, SNEGSKA (reference sequence). Trimming cost V 0 bases and J 4 bases, with 10 bases left between them. CDR3 length equals 14 residues. CDR3 nucleotide sequence: TGCAGTGCTAGAGATCATTCTCAATACAATGAGCAGTTCTTC. Translating gives CSARDHSQYNEQFF.

This rearrangement joins TRBV5-1 to TRBJ2-7; D is possibly TRBD1 (7 bases). The V and J ends lost 7 bases and 6 bases respectively, with 20 bases between them. Germline loops: CDR1 SGHRS, CDR2 YFSETQ. This CDR3 region has 14 residues. The CDR3 nucleotides read TGCGCCAGCGGCCCGGGCGGGACAGTCGGCGAGCAGTACTTC. Encoded protein: CASGPGGTVGEQYF.

The table lists this clonotype with a few counts. This chain links TRBV5-1 with TRBJ2-1; D gene uncertain. Germline V lookup: CDR1 SGHRS, CDR2 YFSETQ. This CDR3 spans 16 amino acids. The ends were cut back, 4 bases at V and 5 bases at J, with 19 bases in the middle. The CDR3 DNA reads as TGCGCCAGCAGCCCCGGTCGCGGTAGCCACGACAATGAGCAGTTCTTC. This sequence encodes CASSPGRGSHDNEQFF.

This clonotype was counted only a few times. This chain connects TRBV29-1 to TRBJ2-3; TRBD2 matches at 12 bases. Germline V gene sequence: CDR1 SQVTM, CDR2 ANQGSEA. The CDR3 totals 16 residues. The V and J ends lost 6 bases and 5 bases, in that order; junction bases with no gene match: 12. The CDR3 DNA sequence: TGCAGCGTCGACAACCGACTAGCGGGAGCTTTAGATACGCAGTATTTT. Its translation: CSVDNRLAGALDTQYF.

The rearrangement uses TRBV7-8 and TRBJ2-3, with 13 bases identical to TRBD2. The CDR3 is made up of 16 amino acids. The ends lost 5 bases at V and 6 bases at J; junction bases unmatched: 8. Germline assignment: CDR1 SGHVS and CDR2 FQNEAQ. The CDR3, as DNA: TGTGCCAGCAGCGCCCGGACTAGCGGGAGCGGGGATACGCAGTATTTT. The encoded protein is CASSARTSGSGDTQYF.

The genes are TRBV25-1 and TRBJ2-3, with a weak D call TRBD2 (6 bases). There are 17 residues in the CDR3. The germline V and J ends were trimmed by 5 bases and 2 bases, with 20 bases remaining between them. Looked up from germline, CDR1 is MGHDK and CDR2 is SYGVNS. The chain's CDR3 is CASSPPWGDGSTDTQYF. Written as DNA, the CDR3 is TGTGCCAGCAGTCCCCCGTGGGGGGACGGGTCCACAGATACGCAGTATTTT.

This clonotype appeared a few times. This chain uses TRBV18 with TRBJ2-1; possibly TRBD2 for D (5 bases). CDR3 length: 18 amino acids. Trimming left V 6 bases short and J 6 bases short, with 27 bases between. Germline V gene sequence: CDR1 KGHSH, CDR2 LQKENI. CDR3 residues: CASSLTILPGVRFNEQFF. Written as DNA, the CDR3 is TGTGCCAGCTCCCTCACTATCCTCCCCGGGGTTAGATTCAATGAGCAGTTCTTC.

This clonotype was seen a few times. The V gene is TRBV25-1, the J gene TRBJ1-2, with TRBD1 identical over 7 bases. This CDR3 spans 14 amino acids. J lost 7 bases, V lost 2 bases, and 7 bases had no gene match. The germline gives CDR1 MGHDK, CDR2 SYGVNS. CDR3 in amino acids: CASSELGTASGYTF. In nucleotides, the CDR3 is TGTGCCAGCAGTGAACTAGGGACAGCCAGTGGCTACACCTTC.

The chain links TRBV12-3 or TRBV12-4 to TRBJ2-7; a possible D gene is TRBD2 (5 bases). The V gene lost 6 bases and the J gene lost 3 bases, with 9 bases spanning the gap. This CDR3 is 12 amino acids long. As DNA, the CDR3 is TGTGCCAGCAGCGGGAAGGGCTACGAGCAGTACTTC. Translation gives CASSGKGYEQYF.

This clonotype turned up a few times. The chain joins TRBV20-1 to TRBJ2-7; D gene ambiguous. V lost 6 bases and J 6 bases, leaving 15 bases between the germline ends. The CDR3 is 12 amino acids. CDR1 and CDR2 from the germline V gene are DFQATT and SNEGSKA (reference sequence). CDR3 in DNA: TGCAGTGCCAAGGTTATTGTTTCCGAGCAGTACTTC. Translating it yields CSAKVIVSEQYF.

This clonotype has a handful of counts. The chain is built from TRBV27 and TRBJ2-3; TRBD2 aligns across 9 bases. J gave up 5 bases and V 5 bases, and 11 bases lay outside the gene matches. Germline-derived CDR1 and CDR2 are MNHEY and SMNVEV (reference sequence). The CDR3 runs 16 residues. CDR3 nucleotides: TGTGCCAGCAGTCCAAGGGGTAGCGGGAGCCGAGATACGCAGTATTTT. Amino acids: CASSPRGSGSRDTQYF.

In its sample, this clonotype was seen a few times. The V call is TRBV20-1, the J call TRBJ1-1; 9 bases fit TRBD1. The V gene's germline CDR1 is DFQATT and CDR2 SNEGSKA (reference sequence). The CDR3 contains 16 residues. Trimming removed 3 bases from V and 3 bases from J; junction bases left unmatched: 11. Written as DNA, the CDR3 is TGCAGTGCTAGTGGACAGGGGAGGTTTAGAGACACTGAAGCTTTCTTT. The encoded protein is CSASGQGRFRDTEAFF.